A selection of T cell receptor beta chains follows, all from one sample in a study of technical replicates of blood from a handful of donors. Data came from immunoSEQ multiplex PCR; TCRdb stores just in-frame clones and leaves some out. The table has tens of thousands of clones, more than 75% seen once. The sequenced sample was PBMCs. All receptors derive from a human donor in good health. Some clones in this sample may be carry-over from other donors' samples. Each CDR3 is given with its conserved first and last residue. Fields, in order: CDR3 DNA, CDR3 protein, J gene, clone size, D gene, V gene. The D gene is left open where the match is weak. Clone size is stated in some rows and not others, as once, few, many or a class when expanded.

CDR3 DNA: TGTGCCTGGAGTGTACTAGCGGGGAACACTGAAGCTTTCTTT
CDR3 protein: CAWSVLAGNTEAFF
J gene: TRBJ1-1
clone size: few
D gene: .
V gene: TRBV30

CDR3 DNA: TGTGCCAGTAGTGCTACAGGGACCACTGAAGCTTTCTTT
CDR3 protein: CASSATGTTEAFF
J gene: TRBJ1-1
clone size: .
D gene: .
V gene: TRBV19

CDR3 DNA: TGTGCCAGCAGCTTAGGTGGGGCGCGCCTTTACGAGCAGTACTTC
CDR3 protein: CASSLGGARLYEQYF
J gene: TRBJ2-7
clone size: .
D gene: .
V gene: TRBV7-2

CDR3 DNA: TGTGCCAGCAGCTTAGTTGGACAGACTCGTGGGGCCCTCCACTTT
CDR3 protein: CASSLVGQTRGALHF
J gene: TRBJ1-6
clone size: .
D gene: .
V gene: TRBV7-2

CDR3 DNA: TGTGCCAGCATCTTTGGGACAGGGCTGAGTTCCTACAATGAGCAGTTCTTC
CDR3 protein: CASIFGTGLSSYNEQFF
J gene: TRBJ2-1
clone size: .
D gene: TRBD1
V gene: TRBV2

CDR3 DNA: TGTGCCAGCAGCCCATGGACTAGCGGGGGGAACTACGAGCAGTACTTC
CDR3 protein: CASSPWTSGGNYEQYF
J gene: TRBJ2-7
clone size: .
D gene: TRBD2
V gene: TRBV5-4

CDR3 DNA: TGTGCCAGCAGCTTGCGAGGGTTAGCGTACGAGCAGTACTTC
CDR3 protein: CASSLRGLAYEQYF
J gene: TRBJ2-7
clone size: .
D gene: .
V gene: TRBV5-6

CDR3 DNA: TGTGCCAGCAGCCGGACAGGGCCGGGGGAGACCCAGTACTTC
CDR3 protein: CASSRTGPGETQYF
J gene: TRBJ2-5
clone size: few
D gene: TRBD1
V gene: TRBV5-6

CDR3 DNA: TGTGCCAGCAGTTACGGTAGGACAGGGGCGAGCACTGAAGCTTTCTTT
CDR3 protein: CASSYGRTGASTEAFF
J gene: TRBJ1-1
clone size: .
D gene: TRBD1
V gene: TRBV6-6

CDR3 DNA: TGTGCCAGTAGTGAGTTCGACAGGGGCCCTGAGCAGTTCTTC
CDR3 protein: CASSEFDRGPEQFF
J gene: TRBJ2-1
clone size: .
D gene: TRBD1
V gene: TRBV19

CDR3 DNA: TGTGCCAGCAGTGTGGAGGGGAACAATCAGCCCCAGCATTTT
CDR3 protein: CASSVEGNNQPQHF
J gene: TRBJ1-5
clone size: .
D gene: .
V gene: TRBV2

CDR3 DNA: TGTGCCAGCAGCGGCCGGGACTCCCGGGATACGCAGTATTTT
CDR3 protein: CASSGRDSRDTQYF
J gene: TRBJ2-3
clone size: .
D gene: .
V gene: TRBV9

CDR3 DNA: TGTGCCAGCAGCGTTTCTTACAGCTCCTACGAGCAGTACTTC
CDR3 protein: CASSVSYSSYEQYF
J gene: TRBJ2-7
clone size: .
D gene: .
V gene: TRBV9

CDR3 DNA: TGTGCCAGCAGCCTGCAGACAGGGGACGAGCAGTACTTC
CDR3 protein: CASSLQTGDEQYF
J gene: TRBJ2-7
clone size: .
D gene: TRBD1
V gene: TRBV7-3

CDR3 DNA: TGCGCCAGCAGTCCCAGGGATTTAGATACGCAGTATTTT
CDR3 protein: CASSPRDLDTQYF
J gene: TRBJ2-3
clone size: .
D gene: .
V gene: TRBV23-1

CDR3 DNA: TGTGCCAGCAGTTCCGGGTCGGGCAGGGGCCCTTACGAGCAGTACTTC
CDR3 protein: CASSSGSGRGPYEQYF
J gene: TRBJ2-7
clone size: .
D gene: .
V gene: TRBV27

CDR3 DNA: TGTGCCAGCAGTTCTGACAGTTACGAGCAGTACTTC
CDR3 protein: CASSSDSYEQYF
J gene: TRBJ2-7
clone size: .
D gene: .
V gene: TRBV2

CDR3 DNA: TGTGCCAGCAGAAGCGGGAGCTCCTACAATGAGCAGTTCTTC
CDR3 protein: CASRSGSSYNEQFF
J gene: TRBJ2-1
clone size: .
D gene: TRBD2
V gene: TRBV2

CDR3 DNA: TGTGCCAGCAGCTTAGAAGTCAGGGGGACCCTCCACTTT
CDR3 protein: CASSLEVRGTLHF
J gene: TRBJ1-6
clone size: once
D gene: TRBD1
V gene: TRBV7-2

CDR3 DNA: TGTGCCAGCTCACCACCACTCCCGAGCAATCAGCCCCAGCATTTT
CDR3 protein: CASSPPLPSNQPQHF
J gene: TRBJ1-5
clone size: .
D gene: .
V gene: TRBV18

CDR3 DNA: TGTGCCAGCAGCTTAGCTACTAGCGGTAGCACAGATACGCAGTATTTT
CDR3 protein: CASSLATSGSTDTQYF
J gene: TRBJ2-3
clone size: .
D gene: TRBD2
V gene: TRBV7-8

CDR3 DNA: TGTGCCAGCAGAGTTACAGGGGCGGTGGGAACTGAAGCTTTCTTT
CDR3 protein: CASRVTGAVGTEAFF
J gene: TRBJ1-1
clone size: once
D gene: TRBD1
V gene: TRBV2

CDR3 DNA: TGTGCCACCATCCGGGAGGGAAGCACTGAAGCTTTCTTT
CDR3 protein: CATIREGSTEAFF
J gene: TRBJ1-1
clone size: .
D gene: .
V gene: TRBV25-1

CDR3 DNA: TGTGCCTGGAGTGTAGGTCTAGCGGGAGGGCCTAACCAGTATTTT
CDR3 protein: CAWSVGLAGGPNQYF
J gene: TRBJ2-3
clone size: .
D gene: TRBD2
V gene: TRBV30

CDR3 DNA: TGTGCCAGCACCACGGGACTAGCGGGAGGGGAGCAGTACTTC
CDR3 protein: CASTTGLAGGEQYF
J gene: TRBJ2-7
clone size: few
D gene: TRBD2
V gene: TRBV5-6

CDR3 DNA: TGTGCCAGCAGCTTTACTAGCGGAACCAGCTCCTACGAGCAGTACTTC
CDR3 protein: CASSFTSGTSSYEQYF
J gene: TRBJ2-7
clone size: .
D gene: TRBD2
V gene: TRBV7-9

CDR3 DNA: TGTGCCAGCAGCTCCTACTTGGCCGGGGAGCTGTTTTTT
CDR3 protein: CASSSYLAGELFF
J gene: TRBJ2-2
clone size: .
D gene: .
V gene: TRBV7-6

CDR3 DNA: TGTGCCAGCCGAGAAGGGACTAGCGGATTCAATGAGCAGTTCTTC
CDR3 protein: CASREGTSGFNEQFF
J gene: TRBJ2-1
clone size: .
D gene: TRBD2
V gene: TRBV7-9

CDR3 DNA: TGTGCCAGCAGTGTGAGGGGGCTAGCGGGGGGAGAGCAGTTCTTC
CDR3 protein: CASSVRGLAGGEQFF
J gene: TRBJ2-1
clone size: .
D gene: TRBD2
V gene: TRBV25-1

CDR3 DNA: TGTGCCAGCAGTTCCTGGGAGGATAATTCACCCCTCCACTTT
CDR3 protein: CASSSWEDNSPLHF
J gene: TRBJ1-6
clone size: .
D gene: .
V gene: TRBV27

CDR3 DNA: TGTGCCAGCGATCGACTAGCGGGGGGGACGAATGAGCAGTTCTTC
CDR3 protein: CASDRLAGGTNEQFF
J gene: TRBJ2-1
clone size: .
D gene: TRBD2
V gene: TRBV2

CDR3 DNA: TGTGCCAGCAGCGTAGAGGCTAGCGTCACAGATACGCAGTATTTT
CDR3 protein: CASSVEASVTDTQYF
J gene: TRBJ2-3
clone size: .
D gene: .
V gene: TRBV9

CDR3 DNA: TGTGCCAGCAGCCGGACCCGGCCAGGAGGTAGGGATACGCAGTATTTT
CDR3 protein: CASSRTRPGGRDTQYF
J gene: TRBJ2-3
clone size: .
D gene: .
V gene: TRBV5-4